Each of the 13 T cell receptor beta chains below was sequenced from the same sample in a study of cytomegalovirus exposure and HLA in healthy donors. Assay: immunoSEQ multiplex PCR; the TCRdb copy retains only in-frame clones and omits some. Of more than 95,000 clones in the sample, 86% were seen once. The sequencing sample was made of PBMCs. The receptors stem from a man between 18 and 35 years old in good health and CMV-seronegative.

The rearrangement joins TRBV15 to TRBJ1-2; possible D gene TRBD1, 5 bases. Germline-derived CDR1 and CDR2 are LNHNV and YYDKDF (reference sequence). The CDR3 runs to 16 residues. The V end lost 5 bases, the J end lost 4 bases, and 20 bases lay between the germline ends. The CDR3 sequence: CATSLGRRGLSYGYTF. CDR3 nucleotides: TGTGCCACCAGCCTAGGACGGCGGGGGTTGAGCTATGGCTACACCTTC.

The chain is built from TRBV27 and TRBJ2-7; 9 bases are shared with TRBD1. Germline lookup yields CDR1 MNHEY and CDR2 SMNVEV (reference sequence). The V gene end was trimmed by 8 bases and the J gene end by 6 bases; junction bases not matched to a gene: 8. CDR3 length: 13 residues. The CDR3 DNA reads TGTGCCAGCCAAGGACAGGGGCCCCGCGAGCAGTACTTC. This gives the protein CASQGQGPREQYF.

The rearrangement joins TRBV29-1 to TRBJ2-7; 9 nucleotides align to TRBD1. The J segment lost 10 bases and the V segment lost 5 bases, leaving 9 bases of the junction unmatched. There are 12 residues in the CDR3. Germline-derived CDR1 and CDR2 are SQVTM and ANQGSEA. In DNA form, the CDR3 reads TGCAGCGTTAAGTCCGGGACAGGGTATCAGTACTTC. It is translated as CSVKSGTGYQYF.

The chain recombines TRBV25-1 with TRBJ2-1; 9 nucleotides line up with TRBD2. Germline CDR1 and CDR2: MGHDK and SYGVNS. V was clipped by 3 bases and J by 9 bases; unmatched bases: 12. The CDR3 is made up of 16 amino acids. CDR3 DNA: TGTGCCAGCAGTGACCCCGGGACTAGCCGGGGGACTGAGCAGTTCTTC. As protein: CASSDPGTSRGTEQFF.

The chain carries TRBV5-1 and TRBJ2-2; D remains unclear. This CDR3 spans 15 amino acids. Germline-derived CDR1 and CDR2 are SGHRS and YFSETQ. V was trimmed by 0 bases and J by 0 bases, leaving 6 bases between them. The CDR3 coding sequence is TGCGCCAGCAGCTTGGGTGGAGCGAACACCGGGGAGCTGTTTTTT. Protein: CASSLGGANTGELFF.

V usage is TRBV19 and J usage is TRBJ1-5; no firm D call. Germline CDR1 LNHDA, CDR2 SQIVND (reference sequence). The ends were cut back, 3 bases at V and 6 bases at J, with 9 bases in the middle. The CDR3 is 13 amino acids. The CDR3 region is CASSIQASQPQHF. The CDR3 DNA reads as TGTGCCAGTAGTATTCAGGCAAGTCAGCCCCAGCATTTT.

The chain carries TRBV9 and TRBJ1-2; tentatively, D is TRBD1 (6 bases). The V and J ends lost 3 bases and 4 bases respectively, with 13 bases between them. The CDR3 extends over 14 amino acids. Per germline, CDR1 SGDLS and CDR2 YYNGEE. DNA of the CDR3: TGTGCCAGCAGCGCGACAGGCTTTAGCTATGGCTACACCTTC. Amino acid sequence: CASSATGFSYGYTF.

The chain employs TRBV5-4 and TRBJ2-7; 7 positions agree with TRBD1. There are 15 residues in the CDR3. Per germline, CDR1 SGHNT and CDR2 YYREEE (reference sequence). J was trimmed by 0 bases and V by 4 bases; bases with no gene match: 7. The CDR3 DNA is TGTGCCAGCAGCGAAGGGACAGCGAGCTCCTACGAGCAGTACTTC. It translates to CASSEGTASSYEQYF.

The chain links TRBV27 to TRBJ1-1; D may be TRBD1 (5 bases). This CDR3 spans 15 amino acids. Germline V lookup: CDR1 MNHEY, CDR2 SMNVEV (reference sequence). V dropped 4 bases and J dropped 3 bases, with 15 bases sitting between them. CDR3 bases: TGTGCCAGCAGTTCCATGCAGGGAGGCCACACTGAAGCTTTCTTT. Translated: CASSSMQGGHTEAFF.

This rearrangement joins TRBV6-1 to TRBJ1-1; 7 nucleotides agree with TRBD1. The germline CDR1 and CDR2 sequences are MNHNS and SASEGT. This CDR3 has 13 amino acids. Trimming cost V 6 bases and J 5 bases; bases outside gene matches: 6. The CDR3 reads CASRKTGLTEAFF. In DNA, the CDR3 is TGTGCCAGCAGAAAGACAGGGTTGACTGAAGCTTTCTTT.

The CDR3 region has the DNA TGTGCCTGGACCCAGACTAGCGCCCAAGAGACCCAGTACTTC. It specifies CAWTQTSAQETQYF. This chain uses TRBV30 with TRBJ2-5, with TRBD2 matching 8 bases. The CDR3 is made up of 14 amino acids. Trimming at V came to 4 bases and at J to 1 base, leaving 5 bases not matched to a gene. Germline V gene data show CDR1 as GTSNPN and CDR2 as SVGIG (reference sequence). The full variable domain, in which reference TRBV30 and TRBJ2-5 provide the parts outside the CDR3, is SQTIHQWPATLVQPVGSPLSLECTVEGTSNPNLYWYRQAAGRGLQLLFYSVGIGQISSEVPQNLSASRPQDRQFILSSKKLLLSDSGFYLCAWTQTSAQETQYFGPGTRLLVL.

The rearrangement links TRBV9 to TRBJ2-1; possible D gene TRBD2, 5 bases. Between the trimmed V and J ends, which lost 0 bases and 6 bases, there was a span of 7 bases. CDR1 SGDLS and CDR2 YYNGEE come from the germline V gene. The CDR3 runs to 13 residues. For the CDR3, the DNA is TGTGCCAGCAGCGTAGCTGGGAGCAATGAGCAGTTCTTC. Translating gives CASSVAGSNEQFF.

The chain links TRBV5-4 to TRBJ2-3; 8 positions agree with TRBD2. With V trimmed by 2 bases and J by 0 bases, 2 bases remained unmatched. The CDR3 contains 15 residues. From germline, CDR1 is SGHNT and CDR2 YYREEE (reference sequence). CDR3 loop: CASSLAGVSTDTQYF. The CDR3 nucleotides read TGTGCCAGCAGCTTAGCGGGGGTTAGCACAGATACGCAGTATTTT.